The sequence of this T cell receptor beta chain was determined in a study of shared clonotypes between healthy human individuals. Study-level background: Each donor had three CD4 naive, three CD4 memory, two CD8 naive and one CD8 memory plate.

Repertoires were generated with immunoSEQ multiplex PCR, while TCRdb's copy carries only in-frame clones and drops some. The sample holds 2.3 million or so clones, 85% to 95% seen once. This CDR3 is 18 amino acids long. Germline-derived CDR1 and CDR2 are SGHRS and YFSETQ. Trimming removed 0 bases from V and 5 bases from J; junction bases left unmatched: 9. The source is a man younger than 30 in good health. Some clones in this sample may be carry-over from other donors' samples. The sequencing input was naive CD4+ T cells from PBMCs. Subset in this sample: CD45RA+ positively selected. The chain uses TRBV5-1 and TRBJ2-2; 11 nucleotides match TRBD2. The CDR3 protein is CASSLAGPGTSGTGELFF. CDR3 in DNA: TGCGCCAGCAGCTTGGCGGGCCCCGGGACTAGCGGAACCGGGGAGCTGTTTTTT.